The 15 T cell receptor beta chains listed next were all sequenced from one sample in a study of Tregs in tolerant kidney transplant recipients. The repertoire was sequenced with immunoSEQ multiplex PCR; TCRdb's copy has only in-frame clones and lacks some. The table records more than 60,000 clones, about 89% of them present only once. Sequenced here: CD4+ T cells from blood, sampled before the transplant. The receptors were gathered from a human donor who received a combined kidney and bone marrow transplant.

For the CDR3, the DNA is TGTGCCAGCAGCAGGGGAAGGATGAGCACAGATACGCAGTATTTT. Translation gives CASSRGRMSTDTQYF. This chain joins TRBV5-6 and TRBJ2-3, with D tentatively TRBD1 (5 bases). Germline V lookup: CDR1 SGHDT, CDR2 YYEEEE. CDR3 length: 15 residues. V lost 4 bases to trimming and J lost 0 bases, with 12 bases between them.

The chain uses TRBV28 and TRBJ1-2; 10 positions agree with TRBD1. The CDR3 length is 14 residues. Germline CDR1 reads MDHEN; CDR2 reads SYDVKM. V was pared by 6 bases and J by 4 bases, with 5 bases of the junction left unmatched. This CDR3 reads CASSPRTGGYGYTF. The CDR3 nucleotides read TGTGCCAGCAGCCCCAGGACAGGGGGCTATGGCTACACCTTC.

V and J are TRBV30 and TRBJ2-2, with D uncertain. The germline gives CDR1 GTSNPN, CDR2 SVGIG (reference sequence). CDR3 length: 13 amino acids. V lost 4 bases, J lost 8 bases, and 14 bases lay in between. The DNA of the CDR3 is TGTGCCTGGAACAACCCCCCTGCAGGGGAGCTGTTTTTT. As protein: CAWNNPPAGELFF. The full variable domain, with the rest looked up from reference TRBV30 and TRBJ2-2, is SQTIHQWPATLVQPVGSPLSLECTVEGTSNPNLYWYRQAAGRGLQLLFYSVGIGQISSEVPQNLSASRPQDRQFILSSKKLLLSDSGFYLCAWNNPPAGELFFGEGSRLTVL.

CDR3 amino acids: CASSLAAGNSYNEQFF. The CDR3 nucleotides read TGTGCCAGCAGTTTAGCAGCGGGAAACTCCTACAATGAGCAGTTCTTC. The chain is built from TRBV28 and TRBJ2-1; 7 bases match TRBD2. Germline CDR1 reads MDHEN; CDR2 reads SYDVKM. V shed 2 bases and J 0 bases; nucleotides not matched to a gene: 4. The CDR3 consists of 16 residues.

The chain joins TRBV19 to TRBJ2-2; TRBD2 agrees at 7 bases. V trimming: 7 bases; J trimming: 6 bases; junction bases outside the gene matches: 5. Germline CDR1 and CDR2: LNHDA and SQIVND (reference sequence). The CDR3 has 13 residues. The CDR3 protein is CASKKREAGELFF. As DNA, the CDR3 is TGTGCCAGTAAGAAGCGGGAAGCCGGGGAGCTGTTTTTT.

The chain employs TRBV28 and TRBJ2-1; 8 positions match TRBD2. Germline CDR1 is MDHEN and CDR2 is SYDVKM. The CDR3 is 17 amino acids. V lost 5 bases, J lost 5 bases, and 14 bases stayed unmatched. The CDR3, as DNA: TGTGCCAGCAGTCCCCGGACTAGCCTTGCTGGGGACAATGAGCAGTTCTTC. As protein: CASSPRTSLAGDNEQFF.

The chain recombines TRBV18 with TRBJ2-3, with a possible D match to TRBD2 (5 bases). From germline, CDR1 is KGHSH and CDR2 LQKENI. The CDR3 covers 17 residues. Trimming removed 1 base at V and 6 bases at J, with 20 bases between. The DNA of the CDR3 is TGTGCCAGCTCACCACTCCAAGCTAGCCCGATGGGGGATACGCAGTATTTT. Protein: CASSPLQASPMGDTQYF.

The V call is TRBV30, the J call TRBJ2-7; weak D call: TRBD2 (5 bases). The CDR3 is 11 amino acids. V lost 5 bases, J lost 3 bases, and 8 bases lay in between. Germline V gene sequence: CDR1 GTSNPN, CDR2 SVGIG (reference sequence). The CDR3 nucleotides are TGTGCCTGGGGGGAGAGCTACGAGCAGTACTTC. Residues: CAWGESYEQYF.

The chain employs TRBV5-1 and TRBJ2-7; 12 nucleotides agree with TRBD2. The trim removed 5 bases at V and 5 bases at J, leaving 8 bases unmatched. The CDR3 is 15 amino acids. Germline CDR1 and CDR2: SGHRS and YFSETQ. CDR3 sequence reads: CASRLAGGNLNEQYF. The CDR3, as DNA: TGCGCCAGCAGACTAGCGGGAGGTAATCTGAACGAGCAGTACTTC.

CDR3 protein: CASSKAGLVTSIGEQYF. CDR3 DNA: TGTGCCAGCAGCAAAGCCGGACTAGTCACGAGTATTGGCGAGCAGTACTTC. The chain combines TRBV21-1 with TRBJ2-7; whether TRBD2, the table's D call, matches the DNA was not checked. TRBV21-1 is flagged as a pseudogene. The CDR3 sequence is 17 residues long.

The chain employs TRBV18 and TRBJ2-7; TRBD2 aligns across 14 bases. Trimming at V came to 3 bases and at J to 7 bases, leaving 2 bases not matched to a gene. CDR3 length equals 14 residues. Germline V gene data show CDR1 as KGHSH and CDR2 as LQKENI. The CDR3: CASSPGLAGVEQYF. As DNA, the CDR3 is TGTGCCAGCTCACCGGGACTAGCGGGAGTTGAGCAGTACTTC.

This clone has a single count. J is TRBJ2-7 and V is TRBV4-2; TRBD2 agrees at 10 bases. In germline, CDR1 is LGHNA, CDR2 YNFKEQ. The CDR3 consists of 17 residues. The V segment lost 0 bases and the J segment 3 bases; nucleotides outside the gene matches: 8. The CDR3 loop is CASSQETGTSVNYEQYF. CDR3 DNA: TGTGCCAGCAGCCAAGAAACCGGGACTAGCGTGAACTACGAGCAGTACTTC.

In this sample, this clone turned up a few times. The chain links TRBV2 to TRBJ1-5, with 7 positions matching TRBD1. The germline V gene has CDR1 SNHLY and CDR2 FYNNEI. V lost 8 bases, J lost 4 bases, and 2 bases stayed unmatched. CDR3 length: 12 amino acids. The CDR3 is CASGDSNQPQHF. CDR3 bases: TGTGCCAGCGGGGACAGTAATCAGCCCCAGCATTTT.

The rearrangement links TRBV11-2 to TRBJ2-3, with D hard to call. Germline V gene sequence: CDR1 SGHAT, CDR2 FQNNGV. CDR3 length equals 15 residues. Trimming cost V 1 base and J 0 bases, with 8 bases left between them. The CDR3 loop is CASSLAPSSTDTQYF. The CDR3 region has the DNA TGTGCCAGCAGCTTAGCCCCTAGTAGCACAGATACGCAGTATTTT.

This clone was counted once. CDR3 sequence reads: CAWSHPPRLAGTYEQYF. Written as DNA, the CDR3 is TGTGCCTGGAGCCATCCTCCGCGACTAGCGGGTACCTACGAGCAGTACTTC. This chain connects TRBV30 to TRBJ2-7; 10 nucleotides agree with TRBD2. V lost 3 bases, J lost 2 bases, and 13 bases stayed unmatched. This CDR3 has 17 amino acids. CDR1 and CDR2 from the germline V gene are GTSNPN and SVGIG (reference sequence).